These T cell receptor beta chains were read from a single sample in a study of T cell repertoires in cytomegalovirus infection. Their antigens are not known. TCRdb re-called the reads with MiXCR, one entry per CDR3 protein. The profile shows 650,000 to 900,000 distinct CDR3 sequences, 30% to 35% of them singletons. This sample comprised cultured CD8+ T cells from PBMCs, obtained from culture after CMV antigen stimulation. These receptors all come from a human donor in good health (CMV status not recorded). Some clones in this sample may be carry-over from other donors' samples. CDR3s include the opening cysteine and the closing phenylalanine or tryptophan. A D gene is named only where the DNA matches it firmly. Rows may omit the clone size; those that give it use once, few, many or a size class.

v_gene	d_gene	abundance	j_gene	CDR3nt	CDR3aa
TRBV7-8	TRBD1	many	TRBJ2-2	TGTGCCAGCAGAGGACAGGGGATTAGGACCGGGGAGCTGTTTTTT	CASRGQGIRTGELFF
TRBV12-3/TRBV12-4	TRBD1	many	TRBJ1-5	TGTGCCAGCAGCTTAGTAGGGGGCAGCAATCAGCCCCAGCATTTT	CASSLVGGSNQPQHF
TRBV6-1	TRBD2	NA	TRBJ2-5	TGTGCCAGCATCGAGCGGGGGGGCCTAGAGACCCAGTACTTC	CASIERGGLETQYF
TRBV27	NA	once	TRBJ2-3	TGTGCCAGCAGTGTCCCCCGGGGGCCCGGGGATACGCAGTATTTT	CASSVPRGPGDTQYF
TRBV7-1	NA	NA	TRBJ1-2	TGTGCCAGCAGCGTGGACATGTTCTATGGCTACACCTTC	CASSVDMFYGYTF
TRBV12-3/TRBV12-4	TRBD2	NA	TRBJ2-1	TGTGCCAGCAGTTTAGCGTCGGCTAGCGGGGAACTGGAGTTCTTC	CASSLASASGELEFF
TRBV3-1	NA	NA	TRBJ1-4	TGTGCCAGCAGCTCTAAGGAGGGACGGCATAAACTGTTTTTT	CASSSKEGRHKLFF
TRBV4-1	NA	once	TRBJ2-1	TGCGCCAGCAGCCAAGGGCCCAGGGGGGGTCTGGGATACAATGAGCAGTTCTTC	CASSQGPRGGLGYNEQFF
TRBV7-8	NA	many	TRBJ2-5	TGTGCCAGCAACCCCGGGGGTCCTGAGACCCAGTACTTC	CASNPGGPETQYF
TRBV14	NA	NA	TRBJ2-5	TGTGCCAGCAGCCCGGGGGCAACGACAGCGGAGACCCAGTACTTC	CASSPGATTAETQYF
TRBV20-1	NA	NA	TRBJ2-7	TGCAGTGCTAGAGGTGATTCCTACGAGCAGTACTTC	CSARGDSYEQYF
TRBV19	NA	few	TRBJ1-1	TGTGCCAGTAGTATTGCGGGAGGAAGGGGCCGGGGCCCTGAAGCTTTCTTT	CASSIAGGRGRGPEAFF
TRBV29-1	NA	NA	TRBJ2-5	TGCAGCGTTGAGGTGGGAGAAGAGACCCAGTACTTC	CSVEVGEETQYF
TRBV12-3/TRBV12-4	NA	few	TRBJ2-1	TGTGCCAGCAGCCATTTCTCCGGGGGCAAAACCCACAGCTCCTACAATGAGCAGTTCTTC	CASSHFSGGKTHSSYNEQFF
TRBV27	TRBD1	few	TRBJ2-2	TGTGCCAGCTCAGGGACAGCGGACACCGGGGAGCTGTTTTTT	CASSGTADTGELFF
TRBV5-1	TRBD1	NA	TRBJ1-2	TGCGCCAGCAGCTTGAAACCAGGACAGGGAGGTGTATATGGCTACACCTTC	CASSLKPGQGGVYGYTF
TRBV7-3	TRBD2	NA	TRBJ2-3	TGTGCCAGCAGCCCCGGACTAGCGGTCAAGGGAGATACGCAGTATTTT	CASSPGLAVKGDTQYF
TRBV25-1	TRBD2	NA	TRBJ2-1	TGTGCCAGCAGTGGCCGGACTAGCGGGGGGGCAAGTGAGCAGTTCTTC	CASSGRTSGGASEQFF
TRBV12-3/TRBV12-4	NA	few	TRBJ2-5	TGTGCCAGCAGTTTAAGAGGGCAGGAAGAGACCCAGTACTTC	CASSLRGQEETQYF
TRBV2	NA	NA	TRBJ2-1	TGTGCCAGCAGTGGGCTAGAGGCTGAGCAGTTCTTC	CASSGLEAEQFF
TRBV29-1	NA	few	TRBJ2-5	TGCAGCGTCAACGGCCAGATGGAGACCCAGTACTTC	CSVNGQMETQYF
TRBV7-2	NA	many	TRBJ2-5	TGTGCCAGCAGCTTCCAGGGATATACCCCTCAAGAGACCCAGTACTTC	CASSFQGYTPQETQYF
TRBV4-1	NA	once	TRBJ1-1	TGCGCCAGCAGCCGGATACAGAACACTGAAGCTTTCTTT	CASSRIQNTEAFF